Listed here are 29 T cell receptor beta chains from one sample, sequenced in a study of T cells in Graves' hyperthyroidism and ophthalmopathy (dated by TCRdb to about 2019). The library relied on multiplex PCR. Reads for this sample came from an Illumina HiSeq 2000. Amplification of TCR beta CDR3 regions was carried out from RNA transcripts. A first-round RT-PCR of the TCR CDR3 used the HTBI primer set with the Qiagen OneStep RT-PCR kit. The raw public reads went through TCRdb reprocessing: fastp at Q25, MiXCR clone calling, in-frame beta chains kept. Each entry merges the rows of one CDR3 protein and shows their most common DNA and genes. The sample table holds fewer than 500,000 distinct CDR3 sequences, of which roughly 14% were seen once. Clones ranked in the top ten supply less than 15% of the sample. Sequenced: blood. The source of these receptors is a man aged 18 to 35 with Graves' ophthalmopathy.

This clonotype was found a few times. This sequence may be a read error, since a much larger clone differs from it by one base. The CDR3 region has the DNA TGTGCCAGCAACTTAAACCGGGACTACGAGCAGTACTTC. This gives the protein CASNLNRDYEQYF. V usage is TRBV7-2 and J usage is TRBJ2-7; D possibly corresponds to TRBD2 (5 bases). The CDR3 consists of 13 residues. Germline V gene sequence: CDR1 SGHTA, CDR2 FQGNSA.

This clonotype was picked up a small number of times. The rearrangement links TRBV27 to TRBJ2-1, with 9 bases that match TRBD1. The CDR3 contains 16 residues. V gave up 6 bases and J gave up 4 bases; unmatched junction bases: 10. Germline V lookup: CDR1 MNHEY, CDR2 SMNVEV (reference sequence). Here the CDR3 reads CASSPVRTGVYNEQFF. The CDR3 nucleotides read TGTGCCAGCAGCCCCGTTAGGACAGGGGTTTACAATGAGCAGTTCTTC.

The chain couples TRBV7-3 to TRBJ1-6; D is unresolved. V gave up 4 bases and J gave up 0 bases, with 16 bases separating them. Germline-derived CDR1 and CDR2 are SGHTA and FQGTGA. The length of the CDR3 is 18 residues. The chain's CDR3 is CASSSRLDARSYNSPLHF. CDR3 nucleotide sequence: TGTGCCAGCAGCTCCCGGTTAGACGCTCGCTCCTATAATTCACCCCTCCACTTT. Supplemented by reference TRBV7-3 and TRBJ1-6, the full variable domain reads GAGVSQTPSNKVTEKGKYVELRCDPISGHTALYWYRQSLGQGPEFLIYFQGTGAADDSGLPNDRFFAVRPEGSVSTLKIQRTERGDSAVYLCASSSRLDARSYNSPLHFGNGTRLTVT.

The chain joins TRBV9 to TRBJ1-3; no clear D. The V gene lost 3 bases and the J gene lost 14 bases, with 9 bases spanning the gap. CDR1 is SGDLS and CDR2 is YYNGEE in the germline V gene. CDR3 length equals 10 residues. The CDR3 nucleotides are TGTGCCAGCAGCGGTCGGGTTTTATATTTT. Protein: CASSGRVLYF.

The sample holds many counts of this clonotype. The genes are TRBV10-3 and TRBJ1-2; D perhaps matches TRBD1 (5 bases). Germline loops: CDR1 ENHRY, CDR2 SYGVKD. The CDR3 contains 12 residues. V was trimmed by 6 bases and J by 1 base, leaving 6 bases between them. CDR3 loop: CAISQGNYGYTF. In DNA, the CDR3 is TGTGCCATCAGCCAGGGTAACTATGGCTACACCTTC.

This chain links TRBV18 with TRBJ2-3; D might be TRBD2 (5 bases). CDR3 length: 13 amino acids. Germline CDR1 is KGHSH and CDR2 is LQKENI. V was cut by 4 bases and J by 5 bases, with 10 bases left in between. The CDR3 DNA reads as TGTGCCAGCTCACTCCCGGAGGTAGATACGCAGTATTTT. Translation gives CASSLPEVDTQYF.

This clonotype was recorded many times. The rearrangement links TRBV10-3 to TRBJ2-1; possibly TRBD2 for D (5 bases). V lost 4 bases and J lost 5, with 18 bases in between. This CDR3 contains 16 residues. Looked up from germline, CDR1 is ENHRY and CDR2 is SYGVKD. DNA for the CDR3: TGTGCCATCAGTGTGCGCACCGGACTCACCGACAATGAGCAGTTCTTC. Protein product: CAISVRTGLTDNEQFF.

Ten or more counts support this clonotype. CDR3 residues: CASSPPGGLFDEQFF. The CDR3, as DNA: TGTGCCAGCTCACCACCTGGGGGCTTGTTTGATGAGCAGTTCTTC. This chain uses TRBV18 with TRBJ2-1, with a weak D call TRBD1 (6 bases). The V end lost 0 bases, the J end lost 8 bases, and 14 bases lay between the germline ends. Germline CDR1 KGHSH, CDR2 LQKENI. The CDR3 sequence is 15 residues long.

In this sample, this clonotype turned up many times. The gene calls are TRBV7-9 and TRBJ1-5, with D maybe TRBD1 (5 bases). V lost 5 bases to trimming and J lost 6 bases, with 11 bases between them. This CDR3 has 13 amino acids. Germline loops: CDR1 SEHNR, CDR2 FQNEAQ (reference sequence). CDR3 nucleotide sequence: TGTGCCAGCAGCGATCAGGGTGCTCAGCCCCAGCATTTT. As protein: CASSDQGAQPQHF.

Ten or more counts support this clonotype. The gene calls are TRBV6-1 and TRBJ1-2; perhaps TRBD1 as D (6 bases). CDR1 is MNHNS, CDR2 SASEGT, per germline. This CDR3 comprises 16 residues. V was cut by 5 bases and J by 1 base, with 17 bases left in between. The CDR3 spells CASSRAGGALNYGYTF. The CDR3 DNA reads TGTGCCAGCAGTAGGGCGGGGGGGGCACTTAACTATGGCTACACCTTC.

The J gene is TRBJ2-1, the V gene TRBV9; either TRBD1 or TRBD2 may fit D (5 bases each). The better agreement between TRBJ2-7 and the DNA end casts doubt on the J call. Germline lookup yields CDR1 SGDLS and CDR2 YYNGEE. There are 14 residues in the CDR3. The CDR3 sequence is CASSVWDGDNEQYF. CDR3 sequence (DNA): TGTGCCAGCAGCGTATGGGACGGTGACAATGAGCAGTACTTC.

This clonotype was recorded a few times. V is TRBV4-1 and J is TRBJ2-7, with 9 bases that match TRBD2. V dropped 0 bases and J dropped 3; count of bases not matched to a gene: 3. The CDR3 consists of 15 residues. Germline assignment: CDR1 MGHRA and CDR2 YSYEKL. The CDR3: CASSQDPLAGYEQYF. In nucleotides, the CDR3 is TGCGCCAGCAGCCAAGATCCACTAGCGGGCTACGAGCAGTACTTC.

This clonotype has a handful of counts. The rearrangement links TRBV5-1 to TRBJ2-2; the D is unclear. CDR3 length: 12 amino acids. V lost 2 bases and J 6 bases, leaving 5 bases between the germline ends. Germline assignment: CDR1 SGHRS and CDR2 YFSETQ. CDR3 sequence (DNA): TGCGCCAGCAGCTTTAGTCCCGGGGAGCTGTTTTTT. Its translation: CASSFSPGELFF.

The rearrangement links TRBV7-2 to TRBJ1-5, with 10 bases that match TRBD1. CDR1 is SGHTA, CDR2 FQGNSA, per germline. This CDR3 region has 15 residues. Germline trimming cut 4 bases from V and 9 bases from J; bases unmatched to any gene: 9. The CDR3 region is CASSSPDRGLGPQHF. CDR3 in DNA: TGTGCCAGCAGCTCCCCAGACAGGGGGCTGGGGCCCCAGCATTTT.

There are many counts of this clonotype. This CDR3 is CATNRRSQETQYF. In DNA form, the CDR3 reads TGTGCCACCAACCGTCGCAGCCAAGAGACCCAGTACTTC. This chain joins TRBV2 and TRBJ2-5; D is undetermined. Deletions cut 10 bases from V and 1 base from J, with 13 bases between. The CDR3 is 13 amino acids. Per germline, CDR1 SNHLY and CDR2 FYNNEI.

This clonotype was recorded a few times. The chain recombines TRBV29-1 with TRBJ1-1, with D hard to call. Germline-derived CDR1 and CDR2 are SQVTM and ANQGSEA. This CDR3 has 15 amino acids. Trimming cost V 4 bases and J 0 bases, with 15 bases left between them. CDR3 nucleotides: TGCAGCGTTGTCCGGCCAGTTTCCATGAACACTGAAGCTTTCTTT. Its protein is CSVVRPVSMNTEAFF. The full variable domain, its missing parts supplied by reference TRBV29-1 and TRBJ1-1, is SAVISQKPSRDICQRGTSLTIQCQVDSQVTMMFWYRQQPGQSLTLIATANQGSEATYESGFVIDKFPISRPNLTFSTLTVSNMSPEDSSIYLCSVVRPVSMNTEAFFGQGTRLTVV.

This clonotype showed up many times. J is TRBJ1-1 and V is TRBV7-9; D gene ambiguous. CDR1 and CDR2 from the germline V gene are SEHNR and FQNEAQ (reference sequence). The length of the CDR3 is 14 residues. Trimming removed 5 bases from V and 0 bases from J, with 10 bases in between. The CDR3: CASSPIQMNTEAFF. CDR3 bases: TGTGCCAGCAGCCCCATTCAGATGAACACTGAAGCTTTCTTT. The full variable domain, rest sourced from reference TRBV7-9 and TRBJ1-1, is DTGVSQNPRHKITKRGQNVTFRCDPISEHNRLYWYRQTLGQGPEFLTYFQNEAQLEKSRLLSDRFSAERPKGSFSTLEIQRTEQGDSAMYLCASSPIQMNTEAFFGQGTRLTVV.

The chain has TRBV5-1 and TRBJ1-2, with 9 bases that match TRBD1. The germline V gene encodes CDR1 SGHRS and CDR2 YFSETQ. V trimming: 2 bases; J trimming: 4 bases; junction bases outside the gene matches: 9. The CDR3 extends over 16 amino acids. The CDR3 region is CASSFTGGPPVYGYTF. The CDR3 bases are TGCGCCAGCAGCTTTACAGGGGGCCCCCCGGTCTATGGCTACACCTTC.

This clonotype occurred many times. The rearrangement uses TRBV6-5 and TRBJ1-1, with D unclear. The CDR3 length is 13 residues. Germline CDR1 reads MNHEY; CDR2 reads SVGAGI. Between the trimmed V and J ends, which lost 2 bases and 6 bases, there was a span of 10 bases. The CDR3 DNA reads as TGTGCCAGCAGTTACGCTAGGCGCGCTGAAGCTTTCTTT. Amino acid sequence: CASSYARRAEAFF.

This clonotype was detected only a few times. The chain couples TRBV5-1 to TRBJ2-5; D may be TRBD2 (5 bases). The CDR3 is 14 amino acids. Germline V gives CDR1 SGHRS, CDR2 YFSETQ. The V end was cut by 0 bases, the J end by 2 bases, with 8 bases between. The DNA for the CDR3 is TGCGCCAGCAGCTTGGGTTCGGGGCAAGAGACCCAGTACTTC. It translates to CASSLGSGQETQYF.

Ten or more counts support this clonotype. A junction boundary mismatches the germline segment, possibly from a read error. The chain couples TRBV5-1 to TRBJ2-1, with 10 bases aligning to TRBD2. The germline CDR1 and CDR2 sequences are SGHRS and YFSETQ. The CDR3 covers 15 residues. The CDR3 here is CASSLGSGGANEQFF. Written as DNA, the CDR3 is TGTGCCAGCAGCTTAGGAAGCGGGGGGGCCAATGAGCAGTTCTTC.

This clonotype was counted many times. The chain joins TRBV12-3 or TRBV12-4 to TRBJ1-1; TRBD1 might be the D (6 bases). Trimming took off 5 bases at V and 2 bases at J, with 12 bases between the two ends. The CDR3 has 14 residues. The CDR3 DNA reads TGTGCCAGCAGTCAGACAGGAATTAACACTGAAGCTTTCTTT. Protein sequence: CASSQTGINTEAFF.

There are many counts of this clonotype. The chain links TRBV7-3 to TRBJ1-5, with D possibly TRBD1 on 5 matching bases. The length of the CDR3 is 16 residues. Per the germline V gene, CDR1 is SGHTA and CDR2 is FQGTGA. V lost 5 bases, J lost 3 bases, and 17 bases lay in between. CDR3: CASSNRDLWFNQPQHF. CDR3 DNA: TGTGCCAGCAGCAACCGGGACCTGTGGTTCAATCAGCCCCAGCATTTT.

This clonotype was counted many times. The CDR3 region is CSASLSGGLRYNEQFF. As DNA, the CDR3 is TGCAGTGCTAGTCTAAGCGGGGGCCTTAGGTACAATGAGCAGTTCTTC. The rearrangement joins TRBV20-1 to TRBJ2-1; 8 positions agree with TRBD2. V lost 3 bases, J lost 4 bases, and 11 bases stayed unmatched. Germline values: CDR1 DFQATT, CDR2 SNEGSKA (reference sequence). The CDR3 has 16 residues.

A remark on this clonotype: Just one base apart from a much larger clone, this may be a read error. This chain links TRBV5-1 with TRBJ1-6; D uncertain. CDR3 size: 14 residues. Germline loops: CDR1 SGHRS, CDR2 YFSETQ. This CDR3 is CASSLRTVNSPPHF. The CDR3, as DNA: TGCGCCAGCAGCTTGAGAACCGTCAATTCACCCCCCCACTTT.

In this sample, this clonotype turned up many times. The chain recombines TRBV3-1 with TRBJ1-2; 8 bases align to TRBD1. The length of the CDR3 is 14 residues. Germline V gene sequence: CDR1 LGHDT, CDR2 YNNKEL (reference sequence). With V trimmed by 4 bases and J by 1 base, 2 bases remained unmatched. CDR3 sequence reads: CASSPGQGNYGYTF. The CDR3 DNA sequence: TGTGCCAGCAGCCCCGGACAGGGTAACTATGGCTACACCTTC.

The chain joins TRBV5-1 to TRBJ2-1; either TRBD1 or TRBD2 may supply D (6 bases each). The CDR3 totals 16 residues. Trimming stripped 0 bases from V and 5 bases from J, with 15 bases between. Germline CDR1 is SGHRS and CDR2 is YFSETQ. CDR3 DNA: TGCGCCAGCAGCTTGGCCTTACTAGCAGGGGACAATGAGCAGTTCTTC. Protein sequence: CASSLALLAGDNEQFF. The whole variable domain, filled in from reference TRBV5-1 and TRBJ2-1, reads KAGVTQTPRYLIKTRGQQVTLSCSPISGHRSVSWYQQTPGQGLQFLFEYFSETQRNKGNFPGRFSGRQFSNSRSEMNVSTLELGDSALYLCASSLALLAGDNEQFFGPGTRLTVL.

The chain is built from TRBV20-1 and TRBJ2-7, with D possibly TRBD2 on 6 matching bases. CDR3 length equals 14 residues. V shed 3 bases and J shed 4 bases, with 16 bases lying between them. Germline assignment: CDR1 DFQATT and CDR2 SNEGSKA (reference sequence). For the CDR3, the DNA is TGCAGTGCTAGGTCGGGGAGGACCCGTTACGAGCAGTACTTC. Amino acids: CSARSGRTRYEQYF.

This clonotype was detected many times. This chain uses TRBV7-9 with TRBJ2-2; 7 positions match TRBD1. Per germline, CDR1 SEHNR and CDR2 FQNEAQ (reference sequence). CDR3 length equals 14 residues. V lost 6 bases and J lost 5; bases outside the gene matches: 6. The CDR3 sequence is CASRGTATTGELFF. As DNA, the CDR3 is TGTGCCAGCAGGGGGACAGCGACTACCGGGGAGCTGTTTTTT.